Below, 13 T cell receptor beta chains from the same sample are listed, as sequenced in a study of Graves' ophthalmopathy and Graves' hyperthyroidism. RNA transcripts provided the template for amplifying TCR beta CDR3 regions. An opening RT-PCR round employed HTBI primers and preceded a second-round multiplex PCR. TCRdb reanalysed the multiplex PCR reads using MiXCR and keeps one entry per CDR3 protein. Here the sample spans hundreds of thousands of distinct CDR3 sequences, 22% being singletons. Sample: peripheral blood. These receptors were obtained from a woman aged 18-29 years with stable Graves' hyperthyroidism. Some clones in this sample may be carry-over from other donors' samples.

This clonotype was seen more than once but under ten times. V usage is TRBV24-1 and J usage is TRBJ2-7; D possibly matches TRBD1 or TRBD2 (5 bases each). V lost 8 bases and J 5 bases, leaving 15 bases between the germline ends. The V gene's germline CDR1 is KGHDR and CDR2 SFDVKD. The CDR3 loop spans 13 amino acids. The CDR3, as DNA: TGTGCCACCAAGGCATCGGGGCGCGACGAGCAGTACTTC. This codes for CATKASGRDEQYF.

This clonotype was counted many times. The CDR3 DNA follows: TGTGCCAGCAGTGACTGGGACAGGGACAATCAGCCCCAGCATTTT. It encodes CASSDWDRDNQPQHF. The chain recombines TRBV6-1 with TRBJ1-5; 9 nucleotides match TRBD1. The CDR3 is made up of 15 amino acids. The V gene's germline CDR1 is MNHNS and CDR2 SASEGT. After removal of 3 bases from V and 3 bases from J, the junction contained 3 bases not matched to a gene.

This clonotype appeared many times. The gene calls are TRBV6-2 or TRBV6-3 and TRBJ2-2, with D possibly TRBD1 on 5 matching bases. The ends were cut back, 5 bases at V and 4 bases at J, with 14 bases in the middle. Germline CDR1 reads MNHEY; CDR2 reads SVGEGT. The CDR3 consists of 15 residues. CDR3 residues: CASSASDTFTGELFF. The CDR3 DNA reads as TGTGCCAGCAGTGCCTCGGACACTTTCACCGGGGAGCTGTTTTTT.

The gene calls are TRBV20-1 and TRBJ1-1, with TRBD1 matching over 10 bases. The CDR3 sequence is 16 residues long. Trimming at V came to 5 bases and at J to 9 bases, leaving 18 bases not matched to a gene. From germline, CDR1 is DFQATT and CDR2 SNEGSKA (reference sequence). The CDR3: CSAPNRWGQGRIQAFF. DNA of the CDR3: TGCAGTGCTCCTAATCGCTGGGGACAGGGGCGGATTCAAGCTTTCTTT.

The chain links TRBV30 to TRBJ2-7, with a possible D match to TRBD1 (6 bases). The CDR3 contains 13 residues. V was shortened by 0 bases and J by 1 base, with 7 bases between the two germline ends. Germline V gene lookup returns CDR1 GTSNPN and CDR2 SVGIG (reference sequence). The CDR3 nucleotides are TGTGCCTGGAGTGTACAGGGATCCTACGAGCAGTACTTC. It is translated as CAWSVQGSYEQYF.

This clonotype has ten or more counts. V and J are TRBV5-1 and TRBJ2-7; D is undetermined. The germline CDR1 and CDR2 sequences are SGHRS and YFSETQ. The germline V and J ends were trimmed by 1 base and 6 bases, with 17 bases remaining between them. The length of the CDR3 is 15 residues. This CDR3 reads CASSLSGPRIGEQYF. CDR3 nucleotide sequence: TGCGCCAGCAGCTTGTCAGGTCCCCGGATCGGCGAGCAGTACTTC.

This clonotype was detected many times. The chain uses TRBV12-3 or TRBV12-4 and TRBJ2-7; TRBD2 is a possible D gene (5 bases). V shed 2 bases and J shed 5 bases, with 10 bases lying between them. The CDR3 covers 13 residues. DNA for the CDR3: TGTGCCAGCAGTTTATTGGGAGCCCACGAGCAGTACTTC. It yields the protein CASSLLGAHEQYF.

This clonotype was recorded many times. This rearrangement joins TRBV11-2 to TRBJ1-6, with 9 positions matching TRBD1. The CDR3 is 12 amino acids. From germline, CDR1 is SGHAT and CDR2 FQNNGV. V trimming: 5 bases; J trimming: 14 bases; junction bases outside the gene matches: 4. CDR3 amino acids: CASSTQGAALHF. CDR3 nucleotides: TGTGCCAGCAGCACACAGGGGGCAGCCCTCCACTTT.

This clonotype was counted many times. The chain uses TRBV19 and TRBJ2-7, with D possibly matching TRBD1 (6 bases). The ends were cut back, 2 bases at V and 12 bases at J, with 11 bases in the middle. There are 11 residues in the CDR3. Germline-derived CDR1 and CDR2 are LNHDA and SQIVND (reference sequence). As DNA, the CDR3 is TGTGCCAGTAGTATACGGGACACCTGGTACTTC. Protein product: CASSIRDTWYF.

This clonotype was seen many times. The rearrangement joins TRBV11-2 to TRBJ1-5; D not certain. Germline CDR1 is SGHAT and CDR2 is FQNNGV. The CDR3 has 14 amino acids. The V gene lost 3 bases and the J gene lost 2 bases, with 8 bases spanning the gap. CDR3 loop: CASSFLGGNQPQHF. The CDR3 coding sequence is TGTGCCAGCAGCTTCCTCGGGGGCAATCAGCCCCAGCATTTT. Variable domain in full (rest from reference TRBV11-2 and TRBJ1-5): EAGVAQSPRYKIIEKRQSVAFWCNPISGHATLYWYQQILGQGPKLLIQFQNNGVVDDSQLPKDRFSAERLKGVDSTLKIQPAKLEDSAVYLCASSFLGGNQPQHFGDGTRLSIL.

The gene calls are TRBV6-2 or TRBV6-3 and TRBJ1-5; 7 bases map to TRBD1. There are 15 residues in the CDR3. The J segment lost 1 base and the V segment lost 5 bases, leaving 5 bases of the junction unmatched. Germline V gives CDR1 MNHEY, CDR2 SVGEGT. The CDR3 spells CASSGGGSSNQPQHF. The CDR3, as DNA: TGTGCCAGCAGTGGAGGGGGCTCGAGCAATCAGCCCCAGCATTTT.

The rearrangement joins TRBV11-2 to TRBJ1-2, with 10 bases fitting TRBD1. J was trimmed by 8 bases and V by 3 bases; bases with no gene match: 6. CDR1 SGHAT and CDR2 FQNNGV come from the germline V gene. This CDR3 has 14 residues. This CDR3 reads CASSLMTGGWGYTF. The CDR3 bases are TGTGCCAGCAGCTTGATGACAGGGGGCTGGGGCTACACCTTC.

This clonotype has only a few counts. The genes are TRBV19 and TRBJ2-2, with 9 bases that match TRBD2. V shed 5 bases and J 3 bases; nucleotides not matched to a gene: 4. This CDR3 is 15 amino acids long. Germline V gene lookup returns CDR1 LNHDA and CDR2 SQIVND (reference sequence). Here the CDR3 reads CASSALAGHTGELFF. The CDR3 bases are TGTGCCAGTAGTGCCCTAGCGGGGCACACCGGGGAGCTGTTTTTT.